One TCR beta chain is described in this entry. The data stem from a study of T cell responses to AZD1222 COVID-19 vaccine. Profiled with immunoSEQ multiplex PCR; TCRdb holds only in-frame clones, not every one. The profile shows 150,000 to 200,000 clones, 92% of them singletons. The germline V gene has CDR1 SNHLY and CDR2 FYNNEI. The CDR3 loop spans 15 amino acids. V lost 6 bases and J 4 bases, leaving 18 bases between the germline ends. J is TRBJ1-1 and V is TRBV2, with a tentative D call TRBD1 (5 bases). Sequenced material: peripheral blood, taken 28 days after the second AZD1222 dose. The TCR was taken from an adult who received the AZD1222 COVID-19 vaccine. CDR3 residues: CASSPPQAGPTEAFF. The CDR3 DNA is TGTGCCAGCAGCCCCCCCCAGGCAGGGCCCACTGAAGCTTTCTTT.